The 26 T cell receptor beta chains below all came from one sample that was sequenced in a study of T cells in Graves' hyperthyroidism and ophthalmopathy. The investigators amplified TCR beta CDR3 regions from RNA transcripts. TCR CDR3 regions were first amplified by RT-PCR with HTBI primers. TCRdb analysed the multiplex PCR reads with MiXCR anew, one entry per CDR3 protein. The sample yields some 360,000 distinct CDR3 sequences, around 14% seen once. The source material was blood. The receptors derive from a woman aged 60-75 years with Graves' hyperthyroidism.

There are many counts of this clonotype. This chain links TRBV12-3 or TRBV12-4 with TRBJ2-1, with unresolved D. Trimming shortened V by 6 bases and J by 3 bases, and 15 bases separated the two germline ends. The CDR3 is made up of 15 amino acids. CDR3 DNA: TGTGCCAGCAGCCCCCTAGATAGGGTCTACAATGAGCAGTTCTTC. It specifies CASSPLDRVYNEQFF.

Details on this clonotype: A much larger clonotype is one base distant, so this may be a read error. V usage is TRBV19 and J usage is TRBJ1-5, with 12 bases identical to TRBD1. Per the germline V gene, CDR1 is LNHDA and CDR2 is SQIVND (reference sequence). The CDR3 totals 18 residues. The CDR3 sequence: CASTRGTGGLSLHQPRHF. The CDR3 coding sequence is TGTGCCAGTACCCGTGGGACAGGGGGCCTTTCACTCCATCAGCCCCGGCATTTT.

This clonotype was seen at least ten times. The V call is TRBV7-3, the J call TRBJ2-3; TRBD1 matches 8 bases. The CDR3 contains 16 residues. Germline CDR1 reads SGHTA; CDR2 reads FQGTGA. Trimming at V came to 6 bases and at J to 4 bases, leaving 12 bases not matched to a gene. The CDR3 DNA reads as TGTGCCAGCAGTCCAGGGTCCAGGGGGCCTGCAGATACGCAGTATTTT. Translated: CASSPGSRGPADTQYF. Filled out from reference TRBV7-3 and TRBJ2-3, the complete variable domain reads GAGVSQTPSNKVTEKGKYVELRCDPISGHTALYWYRQSLGQGPEFLIYFQGTGAADDSGLPNDRFFAVRPEGSVSTLKIQRTERGDSAVYLCASSPGSRGPADTQYFGPGTRLTVL.

This rearrangement joins TRBV5-4 to TRBJ2-5; 16 positions match TRBD2. The CDR3 covers 18 residues. Germline assignment: CDR1 SGHNT and CDR2 YYREEE (reference sequence). Trimming at V came to 5 bases and at J to 1 base, leaving 8 bases not matched to a gene. The CDR3 here is CASSYPGLAGGAQETQYF. CDR3 coding DNA: TGTGCCAGCAGTTATCCGGGACTAGCGGGAGGGGCCCAAGAGACCCAGTACTTC.

The gene calls are TRBV7-9 and TRBJ1-1; D unclear. The V gene lost 5 bases and the J gene lost 5 bases, with 12 bases spanning the gap. CDR1 SEHNR and CDR2 FQNEAQ come from the germline V gene (reference sequence). This CDR3 has 13 residues. The CDR3, as DNA: TGTGCCAGCAGCCTTATGGAAGGGACTGAAGCTTTCTTT. Its protein product is CASSLMEGTEAFF.

This clonotype showed up many times. The rearrangement uses TRBV11-2 and TRBJ2-3; D unresolved. V shed 3 bases and J shed 6 bases, with 13 bases lying between them. The CDR3 is made up of 14 amino acids. Germline V gene lookup returns CDR1 SGHAT and CDR2 FQNNGV. The CDR3 sequence: CASSFRVGVDTQYF. CDR3 sequence (DNA): TGTGCCAGCAGCTTTCGGGTCGGTGTCGATACGCAGTATTTT.

This clonotype was counted at least ten times. The chain recombines TRBV11-2 with TRBJ2-3, with TRBD2 as a possible D gene (5 bases). This CDR3 contains 15 residues. The V gene lost 5 bases and the J gene lost 5 bases, with 17 bases spanning the gap. Germline assignment: CDR1 SGHAT and CDR2 FQNNGV. DNA of the CDR3: TGTGCCAGCAGCCCGCACCCGGGATTGGGAGATACGCAGTATTTT. Translating it yields CASSPHPGLGDTQYF.

In its sample, this clonotype was seen many times. The chain has TRBV7-2 and TRBJ2-1; D may be TRBD2 (6 bases). From germline, CDR1 is SGHTA and CDR2 FQGNSA. V lost 1 base to trimming and J lost 9 bases, with 16 bases between them. This CDR3 contains 15 residues. CDR3 DNA sequence: TGTGCCAGCAGCTTAGGCCTGGAGCGGGTTGGTGAGCAGTTCTTC. Translating it yields CASSLGLERVGEQFF.

This clonotype was seen only once. The chain links TRBV20-1 to TRBJ2-4; D perhaps matches TRBD2 (5 bases). The J call may not be correct, given that the DNA end is closer to TRBJ2-1. CDR1 is DFQATT, CDR2 SNEGSKA, per germline (reference sequence). This CDR3 is built from 16 residues. CDR3 DNA: TGCAGTGCTACCACCAGACCCCTAGCAGCCAAAAACATTCAGTTCTTC. It encodes CSATTRPLAAKNIQFF.

In this sample, this clonotype turned up many times. V and J are TRBV7-9 and TRBJ2-5; a weak D match, TRBD1 (6 bases). The CDR3 is 13 residues long. Germline loops: CDR1 SEHNR, CDR2 FQNEAQ (reference sequence). V lost 6 bases, J lost 5 bases, and 13 bases lay in between. The CDR3 is CASSHRDLETQYF. Written as DNA, the CDR3 is TGTGCCAGCAGTCACAGGGATCTGGAGACCCAGTACTTC.

This clonotype was observed at least ten times. The J gene is TRBJ2-4, the V gene TRBV20-1, with D tentatively TRBD1 (6 bases). In germline, CDR1 is DFQATT, CDR2 SNEGSKA (reference sequence). Between the trimmed V and J ends, which lost 7 bases and 1 base, there was a span of 14 bases. CDR3 length: 14 residues. CDR3 in DNA: TGCAGTGGGACTGGGACAACTGCCAAAAACATTCAGTACTTC. Residues: CSGTGTTAKNIQYF.

This clonotype appeared a few times. The chain is built from TRBV10-3 and TRBJ2-7; 11 bases agree with TRBD2. Germline CDR1 and CDR2: ENHRY and SYGVKD. This CDR3 region has 14 residues. J lost 3 bases, V lost 6 bases, and 4 bases had no gene match. This CDR3 is CAISTGTSGYEQYF. CDR3 in DNA: TGTGCCATCAGCACCGGGACTAGCGGCTACGAGCAGTACTTC.

This clonotype was seen ten or more times. The rearrangement joins TRBV6-1 to TRBJ2-7; no clear D gene. The germline V gene encodes CDR1 MNHNS and CDR2 SASEGT. The CDR3 contains 14 residues. V was clipped by 2 bases and J by 2 bases, with 10 bases between them. The CDR3 DNA follows: TGTGCCAGCAGTGAATATGGCAGGACCTACGAGCAGTACTTC. Translating gives CASSEYGRTYEQYF.

The chain recombines TRBV12-3 or TRBV12-4 with TRBJ1-4; no clear D. The CDR3 length is 13 residues. V gave up 2 bases and J gave up 2 bases, with 3 bases separating them. This chain's CDR3 is CASSLLTNEKLFF. The CDR3 DNA reads TGTGCCAGCAGTTTACTGACTAATGAAAAACTGTTTTTT.

This sequence joins TRBV18 and TRBJ2-5, with D possibly being TRBD1 (6 bases). The V end lost 3 bases, the J end lost 2 bases, and 10 bases lay between the germline ends. Germline V lookup: CDR1 KGHSH, CDR2 LQKENI. This CDR3 contains 14 residues. CDR3 in amino acids: CASSPQGQQETQYF. The CDR3 bases are TGTGCCAGCTCACCCCAAGGACAGCAAGAGACCCAGTACTTC.

Only a few counts were recorded for this clonotype. This chain's CDR3 is CASSLFRQSGELFF. Written as DNA, the CDR3 is TGCGCCAGCAGCTTATTTCGGCAGTCCGGGGAGCTGTTTTTT. The chain recombines TRBV5-1 with TRBJ2-2, with D uncertain. This CDR3 spans 14 amino acids. Trimming stripped 2 bases from V and 6 bases from J, with 11 bases between. Per the germline V gene, CDR1 is SGHRS and CDR2 is YFSETQ.

This clonotype occurred many times. The chain has TRBV2 and TRBJ2-1; perhaps TRBD1 as D (5 bases). CDR3 length: 15 amino acids. The V end was cut by 4 bases, the J end by 0 bases, with 10 bases between. Germline-derived CDR1 and CDR2 are SNHLY and FYNNEI. The CDR3 sequence: CASSARAPSYNEQFF. CDR3 coding DNA: TGTGCCAGCAGTGCCAGGGCTCCCTCCTACAATGAGCAGTTCTTC.

This clonotype came up a few times. This chain connects TRBV4-1 to TRBJ2-1; D is unresolved. Per germline, CDR1 MGHRA and CDR2 YSYEKL. V was clipped by 0 bases and J by 6 bases, with 9 bases between them. This CDR3 region has 14 residues. CDR3 coding DNA: TGCGCCAGCAGCCAAGAGGGGTTCGGCAATGAGCAGTTCTTC. Encoded protein: CASSQEGFGNEQFF.

This clonotype was counted a few times. The V gene is TRBV29-1, the J gene TRBJ1-5, with D unresolved. Germline values: CDR1 SQVTM, CDR2 ANQGSEA. The CDR3 covers 13 residues. The V end was cut by 1 base, the J end by 3 bases, with 7 bases between. CDR3 protein: CSVEVGTNQPQHF. The CDR3 DNA reads TGCAGCGTTGAAGTGGGTACCAATCAGCCCCAGCATTTT.

V and J are TRBV6-1 and TRBJ2-1; 10 nucleotides agree with TRBD2. CDR1 MNHNS and CDR2 SASEGT come from the germline V gene. V was pared by 1 base and J by 5 bases, with 8 bases of the junction left unmatched. This CDR3 is built from 17 residues. The CDR3 DNA follows: TGTGCCAGCAGTGAAGTGGCTAGCGGGAGTCAAAACAATGAGCAGTTCTTC. Residues: CASSEVASGSQNNEQFF.

This chain uses TRBV5-4 with TRBJ1-3; perhaps TRBD1 as D (5 bases). Germline V gene lookup returns CDR1 SGHNT and CDR2 YYREEE (reference sequence). The germline V and J ends were trimmed by 7 bases and 3 bases, with 8 bases remaining between them. The CDR3 is 12 residues long. CDR3 sequence: CASQGNGNTIYF. DNA of the CDR3: TGTGCCAGCCAGGGCAATGGAAACACCATATATTTT.

This clonotype was counted ten times or more. The chain recombines TRBV24-1 with TRBJ2-7; 7 bases match TRBD2. Germline V gene data show CDR1 as KGHDR and CDR2 as SFDVKD. Unmatched junction bases numbered 9, after V lost 3 bases and J lost 2 bases. There are 16 residues in the CDR3. CDR3 sequence reads: CATSDRSSGSPYEQYF. DNA of the CDR3: TGTGCCACCAGTGATCGGTCTAGCGGAAGTCCCTACGAGCAGTACTTC.

This clonotype appeared many times. The chain is built from TRBV29-1 and TRBJ2-1; 10 positions agree with TRBD2. CDR3 size: 15 residues. V gave up 1 base and J gave up 7 bases; unmatched junction bases: 7. Germline assignment: CDR1 SQVTM and CDR2 ANQGSEA. CDR3 in DNA: TGCAGCGTTGAAGCCGTCGGACTAGCGGTGAATGAGCAGTTCTTC. The encoded protein is CSVEAVGLAVNEQFF.

Ten or more counts support this clonotype. J is TRBJ2-7 and V is TRBV13; the D call may be TRBD1 or TRBD2 (5 bases each). CDR3 length equals 14 residues. Trimming stripped 5 bases from V and 3 bases from J, with 14 bases between. The V gene's germline CDR1 is PRHDT and CDR2 FYEKMQ (reference sequence). CDR3 bases: TGTGCCAGCAGCCCCGGGACCGATCACTACGAGCAGTACTTC. Translated: CASSPGTDHYEQYF.

This clonotype came up many times. V gene TRBV6-1 combines with J gene TRBJ1-1; maybe TRBD1 (6 bases). Trimming left V 7 bases short and J 4 bases short, with 16 bases between. The CDR3 sequence is 14 residues long. Germline CDR1 reads MNHNS; CDR2 reads SASEGT. DNA for the CDR3: TGTGCCAGCACTCTAGGGGGGATTGGCACTGAAGCTTTCTTT. Translated, it gives CASTLGGIGTEAFF.

Concerning this clonotype: A much larger clone sits a single nucleotide away, making a read error possible. The rearrangement links TRBV2 to TRBJ2-5, with D perhaps TRBD1 or TRBD2 (5 bases each). This CDR3 spans 14 amino acids. Germline V CDR1 and CDR2: SNHLY, FYNNEI. The DNA for the CDR3 is TGTGTCAGCAGCCCCGGGACGAGGCAGGAGACCCAGTACTTC. The encoded protein is CVSSPGTRQETQYF.